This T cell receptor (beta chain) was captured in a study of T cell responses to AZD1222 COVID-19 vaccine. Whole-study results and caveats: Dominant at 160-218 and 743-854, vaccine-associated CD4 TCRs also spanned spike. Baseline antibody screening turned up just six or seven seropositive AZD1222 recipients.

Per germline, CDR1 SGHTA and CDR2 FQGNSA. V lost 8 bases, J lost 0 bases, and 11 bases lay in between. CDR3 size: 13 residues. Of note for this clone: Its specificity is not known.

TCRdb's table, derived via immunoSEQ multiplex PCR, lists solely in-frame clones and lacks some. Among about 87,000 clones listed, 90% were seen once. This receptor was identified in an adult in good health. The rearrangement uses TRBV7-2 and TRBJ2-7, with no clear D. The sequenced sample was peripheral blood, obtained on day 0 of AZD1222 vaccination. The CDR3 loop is CASARAPSYEQYF. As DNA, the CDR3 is TGTGCCAGCGCCCGAGCGCCCTCCTACGAGCAGTACTTC.